Below are 29 T cell receptor beta chains sequenced from a single sample in a study of T cell changes during pregnancy in multiple sclerosis. Produced via immunoSEQ multiplex PCR; TCRdb's table is partial and in-frame only. Of roughly 24,000 clones listed, more than 85% are singletons. Material: CD4+ T cells from peripheral blood mononuclear cells, obtained in the second trimester of pregnancy. The receptors originated from a female donor in good health, enrolled as a control in a pregnancy study.

V gene TRBV5-1 combines with J gene TRBJ2-2; 7 bases line up with TRBD2. Germline V gene data show CDR1 as SGHRS and CDR2 as YFSETQ. This CDR3 has 16 amino acids. Losses at the gene ends were 0 bases for V and 6 bases for J; bases not matched to a gene: 8. CDR3: CASSLGEGAFSGELFF. In DNA form, the CDR3 reads TGCGCCAGCAGCTTGGGGGAGGGCGCCTTCTCCGGGGAGCTGTTTTTT.

This chain joins TRBV19 and TRBJ1-2, with a tentative D call TRBD1 (5 bases). In germline, CDR1 is LNHDA, CDR2 SQIVND (reference sequence). This CDR3 contains 15 residues. V gave up 7 bases and J gave up 0 bases, with 15 bases separating them. Here the CDR3 DNA reads TGTGCCAGTACTCCGAGTGGCAGGGCTAACTATGGCTACACCTTC. This encodes CASTPSGRANYGYTF.

The rearrangement links TRBV2 to TRBJ2-3; 10 nucleotides align to TRBD2. This CDR3 is 18 amino acids long. V shed 5 bases and J 2 bases; nucleotides not matched to a gene: 13. Germline CDR1 is SNHLY and CDR2 is FYNNEI. CDR3 coding DNA: TGTGCCAGCAGTAGCGGGAGGGCCTTAAGGGCCAACACAGATACGCAGTATTTT. Translating gives CASSSGRALRANTDTQYF.

The chain joins TRBV7-6 to TRBJ2-2; 7 bases map to TRBD1. CDR1 and CDR2 from the germline V gene are SGHVS and FNYEAQ. The CDR3 is 15 residues long. Losses at the gene ends were 4 bases for V and 5 bases for J; bases not matched to a gene: 7. The CDR3 bases are TGTGCCAGCAGCTCCCGACAGGGAAAAACCGGGGAGCTGTTTTTT. Its protein is CASSSRQGKTGELFF.

The chain couples TRBV27 to TRBJ2-2, with D possibly being TRBD1 (6 bases). V gave up 5 bases and J gave up 1 base, with 11 bases separating them. The CDR3 is made up of 15 amino acids. Germline CDR1 reads MNHEY; CDR2 reads SMNVEV (reference sequence). For the CDR3, the DNA is TGTGCCAGCAGTAGGGGGAATTGGAACACCGGGGAGCTGTTTTTT. Protein sequence: CASSRGNWNTGELFF.

CDR3 region: CASSSTKDSFNEKLFF. In DNA form, the CDR3 reads TGTGCCAGCTCATCGACAAAGGACAGCTTCAATGAAAAACTGTTTTTT. V and J are TRBV18 and TRBJ1-4, with D perhaps TRBD1 (6 bases). From germline, CDR1 is KGHSH and CDR2 LQKENI. The CDR3 is made up of 16 amino acids. Between the trimmed V and J ends, which lost 5 bases and 5 bases, there was a span of 18 bases.

J is TRBJ2-1 and V is TRBV7-9; 8 bases align to TRBD2. The CDR3 extends over 18 amino acids. The germline gives CDR1 SEHNR, CDR2 FQNEAQ (reference sequence). Losses at the gene ends were 5 bases for V and 8 bases for J; bases not matched to a gene: 20. The CDR3 region is CASSPIGAGGLKGDEQFF. CDR3 DNA sequence: TGTGCCAGCAGCCCCATCGGCGCGGGAGGCCTGAAGGGGGATGAGCAGTTCTTC.

This clone was seen only a few times. DNA for the CDR3: TGTGCCAGCAGTGGAGGACTAGCGGAGCTCGGTGAGCAGTTCTTC. Residues: CASSGGLAELGEQFF. The chain combines TRBV2 with TRBJ2-1; 10 bases align to TRBD2. The germline CDR1 and CDR2 sequences are SNHLY and FYNNEI. V was clipped by 4 bases and J by 9 bases; unmatched bases: 9. This CDR3 has 15 residues.

This chain connects TRBV19 to TRBJ2-7; a possible D gene is TRBD1 (6 bases). Trimming shortened V by 4 bases and J by 0 bases, and 16 bases separated the two germline ends. There are 16 residues in the CDR3. Germline V lookup: CDR1 LNHDA, CDR2 SQIVND (reference sequence). CDR3 nucleotides: TGTGCCAGTAGTACATCCGGGACATCAAGCTCCTACGAGCAGTACTTC. Protein sequence: CASSTSGTSSSYEQYF.

The chain is built from TRBV7-6 and TRBJ2-7; no clear D gene. In germline, CDR1 is SGHVS, CDR2 FNYEAQ. The CDR3 is made up of 14 amino acids. Trimming shortened V by 1 base and J by 0 bases, and 7 bases separated the two germline ends. The CDR3, as DNA: TGTGCCAGCAGCTTAGGCCTAAACTCCTACGAGCAGTACTTC. Amino acids: CASSLGLNSYEQYF.

The chain joins TRBV7-2 to TRBJ2-1, with 11 bases aligning to TRBD2. The CDR3 has 17 amino acids. Trimming took 2 bases from V and 5 from J; bases not matched to a gene: 8. Germline loops: CDR1 SGHTA, CDR2 FQGNSA. The CDR3 region is CASSLRSGLAVNNEQFF. DNA for the CDR3: TGTGCCAGCAGCTTACGGTCGGGACTAGCGGTTAACAATGAGCAGTTCTTC.

This chain connects TRBV5-4 to TRBJ2-7, with 9 bases lining up with TRBD1. CDR1 is SGHNT, CDR2 YYREEE, per germline (reference sequence). Unmatched junction bases numbered 6, after V lost 4 bases and J lost 4 bases. This CDR3 comprises 14 residues. CDR3 coding DNA: TGTGCCAGCAGCCACCCTGACAGGGGGTACGAGCAGTACTTC. Residues: CASSHPDRGYEQYF.

This rearrangement joins TRBV2 to TRBJ2-7; no definite D call. The germline gives CDR1 SNHLY, CDR2 FYNNEI. The CDR3 has 13 amino acids. Trimming cost V 7 bases and J 4 bases, with 14 bases left between them. The chain's CDR3 is CASNSLSVYEQYF. In nucleotides, the CDR3 is TGTGCCAGCAACTCTCTAAGCGTATACGAGCAGTACTTC. Looking up the rest from reference TRBV2 and TRBJ2-7 gives the full variable domain: EPEVTQTPSHQVTQMGQEVILRCVPISNHLYFYWYRQILGQKVEFLVSFYNNEISEKSEIFDDQFSVERPDGSNFTLKIRSTKLEDSAMYFCASNSLSVYEQYFGPGTRLTVT.

The chain links TRBV28 to TRBJ2-3; maybe TRBD2 (5 bases). The CDR3 has 13 residues. Germline values: CDR1 MDHEN, CDR2 SYDVKM. Trimming took 2 bases from V and 6 from J, leaving 9 bases between them. The CDR3 loop is CASSLPPGDTQYF. For the CDR3, the DNA is TGTGCCAGCAGTTTACCCCCGGGGGATACGCAGTATTTT. The complete variable domain, with remaining parts taken from reference TRBV28 and TRBJ2-3, reads DVKVTQSSRYLVKRTGEKVFLECVQDMDHENMFWYRQDPGLGLRLIYFSYDVKMKEKGDIPEGYSVSREKKERFSLILESASTNQTSMYLCASSLPPGDTQYFGPGTRLTVL.

The V gene is TRBV27, the J gene TRBJ1-2, with 9 bases that match TRBD1. Trimming took 5 bases from V and 8 from J; bases not matched to a gene: 6. The germline V gene encodes CDR1 MNHEY and CDR2 SMNVEV (reference sequence). The CDR3 has 13 residues. This chain's CDR3 is CASSQTGGRGYTF. The CDR3 nucleotides are TGTGCCAGCAGTCAGACAGGGGGAAGGGGCTACACCTTC.

The V gene is TRBV6-1, the J gene TRBJ1-1, with 10 bases lining up with TRBD1. J gave up 4 bases and V 11 bases, and 10 bases lay outside the gene matches. This CDR3 spans 14 amino acids. Germline-derived CDR1 and CDR2 are MNHNS and SASEGT. The CDR3 coding sequence is TGTGCCTCCCGGGACAGGGGCTCTGGCACTGAAGCTTTCTTT. Translated: CASRDRGSGTEAFF.

V and J are TRBV19 and TRBJ2-2; perhaps TRBD1 as D (5 bases). CDR1 and CDR2 (germline): LNHDA, SQIVND (reference sequence). V was clipped by 8 bases and J by 0 bases, with 13 bases between them. The CDR3 is made up of 15 amino acids. CDR3: CASAPGNANTGELFF. DNA of the CDR3: TGTGCCAGTGCCCCAGGGAACGCGAACACCGGGGAGCTGTTTTTT.

The gene calls are TRBV15 and TRBJ1-3; 7 bases line up with TRBD1. V lost 4 bases and J lost 7; bases outside the gene matches: 4. This CDR3 contains 13 residues. Germline-derived CDR1 and CDR2 are LNHNV and YYDKDF (reference sequence). As DNA, the CDR3 is TGTGCCACCAGCAAGGTCAGGGGGAACACCATATATTTT. This sequence encodes CATSKVRGNTIYF.

The gene calls are TRBV9 and TRBJ2-2; 8 nucleotides align to TRBD2. Germline loops: CDR1 SGDLS, CDR2 YYNGEE. This CDR3 spans 16 amino acids. V dropped 3 bases and J dropped 6; count of bases not matched to a gene: 10. CDR3: CASSARGGGTAGELFF. CDR3 in DNA: TGTGCCAGCAGCGCTCGGGGGGGAGGAACGGCCGGGGAGCTGTTTTTT.

V usage is TRBV9 and J usage is TRBJ2-1; 9 bases match TRBD1. The V segment lost 1 base and the J segment 10 bases; nucleotides outside the gene matches: 9. The CDR3 runs 15 residues. In germline, CDR1 is SGDLS, CDR2 YYNGEE. As DNA, the CDR3 is TGTGCCAGCAGCGTAAGGGGACAGGGATACGGGGAGCAGTTCTTC. Its translation is CASSVRGQGYGEQFF.

V and J are TRBV29-1 and TRBJ2-1; possible D gene TRBD2, 6 bases. The ends were cut back, 7 bases at V and 0 bases at J, with 13 bases in the middle. Germline V lookup: CDR1 SQVTM, CDR2 ANQGSEA. This CDR3 spans 14 amino acids. This CDR3 reads CSAAGLRSYNEQFF. The CDR3 nucleotides are TGCAGCGCCGCGGGACTCCGCTCCTACAATGAGCAGTTCTTC.

This chain uses TRBV11-1 with TRBJ2-7; perhaps TRBD1 as D (7 bases). Trimming pared 5 bases from V and 6 bases from J, leaving 14 bases between. Germline CDR1 SGHAT, CDR2 FQDESV (reference sequence). The CDR3 covers 13 residues. The CDR3 protein is CASSRRQGGEQYF. The CDR3 DNA reads TGTGCCAGCAGCCGTAGACAGGGAGGCGAGCAGTACTTC.

This rearrangement joins TRBV11-2 to TRBJ2-7, with 7 positions matching TRBD1. V lost 1 base to trimming and J lost 2 bases; unmatched junction nucleotides: 8. Germline loops: CDR1 SGHAT, CDR2 FQNNGV. This CDR3 is 16 amino acids long. CDR3 nucleotides: TGTGCCAGCAGCTTAGCCAGGACAGGTTCTGCCTACGAGCAGTACTTC. Encoded protein: CASSLARTGSAYEQYF.

This clone was seen only a few times. This sequence joins TRBV18 and TRBJ1-1; no firm D call. This CDR3 spans 14 amino acids. In germline, CDR1 is KGHSH, CDR2 LQKENI. V shed 0 bases and J shed 1 base, with 6 bases lying between them. CDR3 protein: CASSPPNGNTEAFF. In nucleotides, the CDR3 is TGTGCCAGCTCACCACCGAACGGGAACACTGAAGCTTTCTTT.

The chain is built from TRBV7-2 and TRBJ2-5, with TRBD1 identical over 9 bases. CDR1 SGHTA and CDR2 FQGNSA come from the germline V gene. The CDR3 contains 15 residues. V dropped 7 bases and J dropped 5; count of bases not matched to a gene: 11. CDR3 amino acids: CASKGNRGRGETQYF. The CDR3 nucleotides are TGTGCCAGCAAAGGGAACAGGGGGCGTGGGGAGACCCAGTACTTC.

V usage is TRBV18 and J usage is TRBJ1-1; D is ambiguous. Trimming left V 4 bases short and J 6 bases short, with 9 bases between. Germline-derived CDR1 and CDR2 are KGHSH and LQKENI. The CDR3 length is 12 residues. CDR3 DNA sequence: TGTGCCAGCTCACGGGCTTCTGCTGAAGCTTTCTTT. Translated, it gives CASSRASAEAFF.

The chain is built from TRBV11-2 and TRBJ2-2; 7 positions agree with TRBD1. The germline gives CDR1 SGHAT, CDR2 FQNNGV. The CDR3 runs 15 residues. Trimming at V came to 5 bases and at J to 7 bases, leaving 10 bases not matched to a gene. In DNA form, the CDR3 reads TGTGCCAGCAGCGGAGTTAGGGGGCGAGTCGGGGAGCTGTTTTTT. Protein: CASSGVRGRVGELFF.

The V gene is TRBV19, the J gene TRBJ2-1; 11 nucleotides agree with TRBD2. Per the germline V gene, CDR1 is LNHDA and CDR2 is SQIVND (reference sequence). The CDR3 loop spans 15 amino acids. Germline trimming cut 4 bases from V and 7 bases from J; bases unmatched to any gene: 6. The chain's CDR3 is CASSTTSGTGNEQFF. Here the CDR3 DNA reads TGTGCCAGTAGTACGACTAGCGGGACAGGGAATGAGCAGTTCTTC.

The genes are TRBV7-9 and TRBJ2-2, with TRBD1 identical over 11 bases. Looked up from germline, CDR1 is SEHNR and CDR2 is FQNEAQ (reference sequence). The CDR3 extends over 17 amino acids. Germline trimming cut 6 bases from V and 0 bases from J; bases unmatched to any gene: 6. CDR3 sequence: CASRGQGVNSNTGELFF. As DNA, the CDR3 is TGTGCCAGCAGGGGACAGGGGGTTAATTCGAACACCGGGGAGCTGTTTTTT.